The clone carrying this T cell receptor beta chain was seen a single time. The data stem from a study of blood T cell repertoires in COVID-19. The CDR3 consists of 15 residues. The germline V gene encodes CDR1 LGHDT and CDR2 YNNKEL (reference sequence). Trimming stripped 7 bases from V and 0 bases from J, with 14 bases between. In the original analysis: Quantification of nucleated cells was approximated via reference gene primer amplification. Method: immunoSEQ multiplex PCR; TCRdb's copy keeps in-frame clones and lacks some. That table furnishes V, J and clone size, whereas the DNA furnished D and trimming. The profile shows around 79,000 clones, less than 90% of them singletons.

The sequence was collected from a human donor in a cohort sampled during active COVID-19. The chain employs TRBV3-1 (or the pseudogene TRBV3-2) and TRBJ2-3; D uncertain. Sequencing used peripheral blood. The CDR3 reads CASTLSSGSTDTQYF. The CDR3 DNA is TGTGCCAGCACCCTTTCGTCCGGTAGCACAGATACGCAGTATTTT.